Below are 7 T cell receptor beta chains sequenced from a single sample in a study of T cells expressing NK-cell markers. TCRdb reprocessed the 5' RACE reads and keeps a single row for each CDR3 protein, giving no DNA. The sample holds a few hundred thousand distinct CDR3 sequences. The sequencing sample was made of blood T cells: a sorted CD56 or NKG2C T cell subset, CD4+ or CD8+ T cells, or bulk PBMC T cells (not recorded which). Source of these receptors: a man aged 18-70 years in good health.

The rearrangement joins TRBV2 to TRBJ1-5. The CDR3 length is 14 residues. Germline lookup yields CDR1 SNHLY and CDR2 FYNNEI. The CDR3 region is CASSERPSNQPQHF.

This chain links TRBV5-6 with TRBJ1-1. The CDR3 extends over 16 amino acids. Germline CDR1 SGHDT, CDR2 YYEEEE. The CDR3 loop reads CASSFYRVGMNTEAFF.

CDR3: CASSGGLPGNTIYF. The chain employs TRBV2 and TRBJ1-3. Looked up from germline, CDR1 is SNHLY and CDR2 is FYNNEI. The length of the CDR3 is 14 residues.

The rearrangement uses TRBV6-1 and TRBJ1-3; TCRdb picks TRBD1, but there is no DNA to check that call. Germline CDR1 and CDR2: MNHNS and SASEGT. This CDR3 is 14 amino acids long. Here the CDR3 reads CASRITGSGNTIYF.

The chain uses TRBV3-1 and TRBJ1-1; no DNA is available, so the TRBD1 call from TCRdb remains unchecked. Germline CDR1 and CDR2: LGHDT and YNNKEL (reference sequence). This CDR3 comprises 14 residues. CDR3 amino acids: CASSQVQGLTEAFF.

The CDR3 sequence is CAWRAGGERRSAQYF. The chain carries TRBV30 and TRBJ2-5; TCRdb's D call of TRBD1 is untestable without DNA. Per the germline V gene, CDR1 is GTSNPN and CDR2 is SVGIG (reference sequence). The CDR3 is made up of 15 amino acids.

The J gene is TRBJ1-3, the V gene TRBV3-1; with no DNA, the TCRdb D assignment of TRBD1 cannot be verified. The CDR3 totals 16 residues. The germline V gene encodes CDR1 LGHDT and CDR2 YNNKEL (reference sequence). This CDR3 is CASSLGTGFSGNTIYF.